A selection of T cell receptor beta chains follows, all from one sample in a study of CD8 T cells in Susac syndrome. A single record per CDR3 protein comes from TCRdb applying MiXCR to the immunoSEQ multiplex PCR reads. Found here are about 140,000 distinct CDR3 sequences, almost 96% of them singletons; the top ten hold 0.065% to 0.095%. Sequencing was carried out using CD4+ T cells from PBMCs. These receptors were taken from a human donor with Susac syndrome. Each CDR3 is given with its conserved first and last residue. A D gene is named only where the DNA matches it firmly. Clone size appears in some rows only: once, few, many, or a class for an expanded clone.

clone_size j_call v_call d_call cdr3_aa cdr3_nt
once TRBJ1-2 TRBV23-1 TRBD1 CASNKTGDGYTF TGCGCCAGCAACAAGACAGGGGATGGCTACACCTTC
NA TRBJ2-3 TRBV20-1 NA CSADPAGTDTQYF TGCAGCGCAGACCCGGCGGGCACAGATACGCAGTATTTT
NA TRBJ1-1 TRBV5-6 NA CASSDRVSGARLDTEAFF TGTGCCAGCAGCGACCGTGTTTCGGGGGCGCGGCTCGACACTGAAGCTTTCTTT
few TRBJ1-1 TRBV11-3 NA CASSSTGTTEAFF TGTGCCAGCAGTTCCACAGGGACCACTGAAGCTTTCTTT
NA TRBJ2-5 TRBV6-6 NA CASSYGKGEGETQYF TGTGCCAGCAGTTACGGGAAGGGGGAAGGAGAGACCCAGTACTTC
NA TRBJ1-2 TRBV7-2 NA CASSSPLGWGGYTF TGTGCCAGCAGCTCCCCCCTAGGTTGGGGTGGCTACACCTTC
NA TRBJ2-5 TRBV11-2 NA CASSLDLLDVGTQYF TGTGCCAGCAGCTTAGATCTTTTGGATGTTGGGACCCAGTACTTC
NA TRBJ1-2 TRBV2 NA CASSENREAGYTF TGTGCCAGCAGTGAAAACAGGGAGGCTGGCTACACCTTC
NA TRBJ2-7 TRBV28 TRBD2 CASSPWTSGSNYEQYF TGTGCCAGCAGCCCTTGGACTAGCGGGAGTAACTACGAGCAGTACTTC
NA TRBJ2-5 TRBV12-3/TRBV12-4 NA CASSLTGGNSETQYF TGTGCCAGCAGTTTAACCGGGGGCAATTCAGAGACCCAGTACTTC
NA TRBJ1-1 TRBV29-1 NA CSVEGGGTRNTEAFF TGCAGCGTTGAAGGGGGGGGGACTCGGAACACTGAAGCTTTCTTT
NA TRBJ1-6 TRBV7-8 NA CASSHSDSRGASPLHF TGTGCCAGCAGCCATTCGGACAGTCGAGGAGCTTCACCCCTCCACTTT
NA TRBJ1-1 TRBV4-1 NA CASSQAWGRRTEAFF TGCGCCAGCAGCCAAGCATGGGGCCGGCGCACTGAAGCTTTCTTT
once TRBJ2-1 TRBV11-2 TRBD2 CASSFERGSYNEQFF TGTGCCAGCAGCTTCGAGCGGGGATCCTACAATGAGCAGTTCTTC
once TRBJ2-5 TRBV29-1 NA CSAGGRQQETQYF TGCAGCGCTGGCGGCAGGCAGCAAGAGACCCAGTACTTC
NA TRBJ2-7 TRBV20-1 TRBD2 CSAGGDSYEQYF TGCAGTGCTGGGGGGGATTCCTACGAGCAGTACTTC
NA TRBJ1-2 TRBV20-1 NA CSARDAGSSGYTF TGCAGTGCTAGAGATGCGGGGAGTTCTGGCTACACCTTC
NA TRBJ2-2 TRBV9 TRBD1 CASSPGTGANTGELFF TGTGCCAGCAGTCCCGGGACAGGGGCGAACACCGGGGAGCTGTTTTTT
NA TRBJ2-5 TRBV6-5 TRBD2 CASSYSPPGGRGETQYF TGTGCCAGCAGTTACTCCCCTCCGGGGGGGCGCGGGGAGACCCAGTACTTC
NA TRBJ2-2 TRBV24-1 NA CATGTGANTGELFF TGTGCCACTGGAACAGGAGCGAACACCGGGGAGCTGTTTTTT
once TRBJ2-5 TRBV14 NA CASSHPQETQYF TGTGCCAGCAGCCACCCTCAAGAGACCCAGTACTTC
NA TRBJ2-7 TRBV4-1 NA CASSRCPGTGGQAYEQYF TGCGCCAGCAGCCGATGCCCTGGAACGGGGGGACAGGCCTACGAGCAGTACTTC
NA TRBJ2-5 TRBV9 TRBD1 CASSVGRGLTETQYF TGTGCCAGCAGCGTTGGAAGGGGGCTAACCGAGACCCAGTACTTC
NA TRBJ1-1 TRBV23-1 TRBD1 CASSHDASGQGVERDGNTEAFF TGCGCCAGCAGTCACGACGCCTCGGGACAGGGGGTTGAGAGGGATGGGAACACTGAAGCTTTCTTT
once TRBJ1-1 TRBV3-1 NA CASSQHRDGEAFF TGTGCCAGCAGCCAACACCGGGACGGTGAAGCTTTCTTT
NA TRBJ1-4 TRBV18 NA CASSRSGPANEKLFF TGTGCCAGCTCACGGAGCGGGCCCGCTAATGAAAAACTGTTTTTT
NA TRBJ1-2 TRBV20-1 TRBD1 CSARYRGPGYGYTF TGCAGTGCTAGATACAGGGGGCCGGGCTATGGCTACACCTTC
NA TRBJ2-1 TRBV5-4 TRBD2 CASSLELAGGPYNEQFF TGTGCCAGCAGCTTGGAACTAGCGGGGGGGCCCTACAATGAGCAGTTCTTC